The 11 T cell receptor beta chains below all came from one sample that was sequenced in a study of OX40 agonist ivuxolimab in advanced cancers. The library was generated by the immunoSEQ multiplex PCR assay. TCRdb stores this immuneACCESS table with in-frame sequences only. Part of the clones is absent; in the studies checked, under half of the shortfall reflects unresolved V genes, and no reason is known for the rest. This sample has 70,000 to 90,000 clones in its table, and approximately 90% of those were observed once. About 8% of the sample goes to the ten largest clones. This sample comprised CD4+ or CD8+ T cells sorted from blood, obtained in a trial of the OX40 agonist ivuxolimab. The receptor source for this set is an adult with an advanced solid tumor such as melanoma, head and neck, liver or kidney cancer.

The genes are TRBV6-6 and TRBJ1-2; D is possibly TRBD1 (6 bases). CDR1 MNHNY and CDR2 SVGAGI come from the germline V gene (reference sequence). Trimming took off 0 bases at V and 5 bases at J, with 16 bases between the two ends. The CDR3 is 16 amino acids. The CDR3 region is CASSYSRGGMPYGYTF. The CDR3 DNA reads TGTGCCAGCAGTTACTCGAGGGGGGGGATGCCTTATGGCTACACCTTC.

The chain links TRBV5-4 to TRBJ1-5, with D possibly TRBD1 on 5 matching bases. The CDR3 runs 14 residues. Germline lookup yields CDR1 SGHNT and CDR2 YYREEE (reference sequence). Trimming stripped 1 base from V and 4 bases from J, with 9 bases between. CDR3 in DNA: TGTGCCAGCAGCTTGTGGGGGGGGAATCAGCCCCAGCATTTT. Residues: CASSLWGGNQPQHF. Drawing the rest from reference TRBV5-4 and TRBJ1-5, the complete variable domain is ETGVTQSPTHLIKTRGQQVTLRCSSQSGHNTVSWYQQALGQGPQFIFQYYREEENGRGNFPPRFSGLQFPNYSSELNVNALELDDSALYLCASSLWGGNQPQHFGDGTRLSIL.

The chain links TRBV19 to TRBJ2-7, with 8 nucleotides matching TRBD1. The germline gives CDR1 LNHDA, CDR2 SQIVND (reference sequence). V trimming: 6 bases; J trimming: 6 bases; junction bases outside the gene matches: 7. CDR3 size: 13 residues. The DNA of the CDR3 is TGTGCCAGTAGCTGGACAGGGCCGAGCGAGCAGTACTTC. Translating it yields CASSWTGPSEQYF. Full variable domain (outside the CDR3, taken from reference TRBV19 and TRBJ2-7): DGGITQSPKYLFRKEGQNVTLSCEQNLNHDAMYWYRQDPGQGLRLIYYSQIVNDFQKGDIAEGYSVSREKKESFPLTVTSAQKNPTAFYLCASSWTGPSEQYFGPGTRLTVT.

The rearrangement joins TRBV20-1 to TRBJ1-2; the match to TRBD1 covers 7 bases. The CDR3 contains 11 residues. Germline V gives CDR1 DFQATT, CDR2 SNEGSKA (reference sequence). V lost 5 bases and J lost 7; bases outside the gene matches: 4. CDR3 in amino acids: CSARQGLGYTF. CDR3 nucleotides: TGCAGTGCTCGACAGGGTCTTGGCTACACCTTC.

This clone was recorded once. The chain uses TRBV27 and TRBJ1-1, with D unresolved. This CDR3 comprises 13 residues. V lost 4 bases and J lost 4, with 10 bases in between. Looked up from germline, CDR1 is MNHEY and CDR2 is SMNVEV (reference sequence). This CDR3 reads CASSSRDTTEAFF. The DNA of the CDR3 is TGTGCCAGCAGTTCCCGGGATACCACTGAAGCTTTCTTT.

The CDR3 spells CASSLAGAVDTQYF. Here the CDR3 DNA reads TGCGCCAGCAGCTTGGCCGGAGCGGTAGATACGCAGTATTTT. The chain recombines TRBV5-1 with TRBJ2-3, with D perhaps matching TRBD2 (5 bases). V was shortened by 0 bases and J by 5 bases, with 10 bases between the two germline ends. Germline values: CDR1 SGHRS, CDR2 YFSETQ. This CDR3 region has 14 residues.

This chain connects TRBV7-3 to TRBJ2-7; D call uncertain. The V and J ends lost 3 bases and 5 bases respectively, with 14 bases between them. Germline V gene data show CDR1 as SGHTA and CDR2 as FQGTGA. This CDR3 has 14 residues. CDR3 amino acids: CASSLPPIPDEQYF. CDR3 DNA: TGTGCCAGCAGCTTGCCCCCCATCCCAGACGAGCAGTACTTC.

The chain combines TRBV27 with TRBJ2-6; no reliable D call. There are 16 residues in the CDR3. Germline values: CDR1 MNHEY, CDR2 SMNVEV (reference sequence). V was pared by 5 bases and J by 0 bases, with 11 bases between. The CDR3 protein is CASSPSGLSGANVLTF. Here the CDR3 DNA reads TGTGCCAGCAGTCCTTCGGGCCTCTCTGGGGCCAACGTCCTGACTTTC.

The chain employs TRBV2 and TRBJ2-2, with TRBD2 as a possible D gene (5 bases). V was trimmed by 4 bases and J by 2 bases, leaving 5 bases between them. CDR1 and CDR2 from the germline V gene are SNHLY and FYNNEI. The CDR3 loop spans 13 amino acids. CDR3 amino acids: CASSGTNTGELFF. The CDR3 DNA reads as TGTGCCAGCAGTGGGACTAACACCGGGGAGCTGTTTTTT.

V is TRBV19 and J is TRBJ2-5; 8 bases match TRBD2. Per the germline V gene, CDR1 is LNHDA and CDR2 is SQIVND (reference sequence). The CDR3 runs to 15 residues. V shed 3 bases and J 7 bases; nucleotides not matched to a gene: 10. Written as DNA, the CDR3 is TGTGCCAGTAGTATCGTCGGGGGGGCCGTTTGGACCCAGTACTTC. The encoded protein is CASSIVGGAVWTQYF. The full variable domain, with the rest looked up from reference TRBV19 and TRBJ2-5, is DGGITQSPKYLFRKEGQNVTLSCEQNLNHDAMYWYRQDPGQGLRLIYYSQIVNDFQKGDIAEGYSVSREKKESFPLTVTSAQKNPTAFYLCASSIVGGAVWTQYFGPGTRLLVL.

CDR3 nucleotides: TGTGCCAGCAGTTACCCCGCAGTGTGGACTGAAGCTTTCTTT. Protein product: CASSYPAVWTEAFF. V is TRBV6-5 and J is TRBJ1-1; D ambiguous. The V gene's germline CDR1 is MNHEY and CDR2 SVGAGI. The germline V and J ends were trimmed by 2 bases and 5 bases, with 12 bases remaining between them. There are 14 residues in the CDR3.